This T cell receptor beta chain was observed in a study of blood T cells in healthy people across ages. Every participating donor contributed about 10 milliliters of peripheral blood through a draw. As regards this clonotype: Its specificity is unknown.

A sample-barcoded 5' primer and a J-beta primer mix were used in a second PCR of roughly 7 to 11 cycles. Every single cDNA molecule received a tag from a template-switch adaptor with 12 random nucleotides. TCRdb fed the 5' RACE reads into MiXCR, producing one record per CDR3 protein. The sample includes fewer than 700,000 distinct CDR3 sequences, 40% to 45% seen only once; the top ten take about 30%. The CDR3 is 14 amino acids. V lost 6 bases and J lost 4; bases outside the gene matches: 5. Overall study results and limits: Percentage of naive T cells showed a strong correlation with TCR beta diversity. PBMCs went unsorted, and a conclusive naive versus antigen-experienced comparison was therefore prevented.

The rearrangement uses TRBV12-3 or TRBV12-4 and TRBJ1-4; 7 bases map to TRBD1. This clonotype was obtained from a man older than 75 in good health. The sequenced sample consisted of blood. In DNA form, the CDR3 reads TGTGCCAGCAGAACCAGGGGGAGTAATGAAAAACTGTTTTTT. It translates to CASRTRGSNEKLFF.